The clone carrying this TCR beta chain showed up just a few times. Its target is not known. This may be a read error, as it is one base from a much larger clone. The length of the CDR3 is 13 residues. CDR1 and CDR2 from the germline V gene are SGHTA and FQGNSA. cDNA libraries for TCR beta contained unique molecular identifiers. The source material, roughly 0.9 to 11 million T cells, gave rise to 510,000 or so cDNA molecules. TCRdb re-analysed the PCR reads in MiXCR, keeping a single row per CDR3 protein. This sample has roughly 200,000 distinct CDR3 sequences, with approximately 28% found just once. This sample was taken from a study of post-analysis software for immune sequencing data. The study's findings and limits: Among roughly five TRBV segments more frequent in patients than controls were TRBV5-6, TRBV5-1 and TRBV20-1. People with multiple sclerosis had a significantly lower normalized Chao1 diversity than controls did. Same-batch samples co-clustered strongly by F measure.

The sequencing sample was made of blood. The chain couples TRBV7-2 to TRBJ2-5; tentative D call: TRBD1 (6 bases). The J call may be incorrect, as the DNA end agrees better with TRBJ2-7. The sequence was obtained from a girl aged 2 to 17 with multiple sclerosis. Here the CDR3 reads CASSSVQGYEQYF. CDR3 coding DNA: TGTGCCAGCAGCTCCGTACAGGGCTACGAGCAGTACTTC.